The clone carrying this T cell receptor (beta chain) appeared once. This sample stems from a study of blood T cell repertoires in COVID-19. Clones were read by immunoSEQ multiplex PCR, and TCRdb kept only the in-frame ones, dropping some. The data contain around 200,000 clones, 85% of them singletons. Deletions cut 0 bases from V and 4 bases from J, with 10 bases between. Germline V gives CDR1 LGHNA, CDR2 YSLEER. The CDR3 covers 14 residues. The specimen sequenced was PBMCs or T cells enriched from blood (not recorded which). The clonotype was recovered from a middle-aged man who had recovered from COVID-19. The chain joins TRBV4-3 to TRBJ2-7; a possible D gene is TRBD1 (5 bases). The CDR3 region is CASSQEWTKYEQYF. In DNA, the CDR3 is TGCGCCAGCAGCCAAGAGTGGACAAAGTACGAGCAGTACTTC.